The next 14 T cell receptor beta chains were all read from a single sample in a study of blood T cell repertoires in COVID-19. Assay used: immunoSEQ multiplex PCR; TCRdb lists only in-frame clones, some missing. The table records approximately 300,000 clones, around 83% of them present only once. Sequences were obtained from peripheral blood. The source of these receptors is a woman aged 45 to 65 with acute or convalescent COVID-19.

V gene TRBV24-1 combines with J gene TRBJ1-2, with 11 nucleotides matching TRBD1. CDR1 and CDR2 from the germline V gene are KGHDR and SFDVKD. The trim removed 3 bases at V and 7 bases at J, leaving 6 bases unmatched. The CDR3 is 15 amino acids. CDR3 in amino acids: CATSDPGTGGTGYTF. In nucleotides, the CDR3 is TGTGCCACCAGTGATCCGGGGACAGGGGGAACTGGCTACACCTTC.

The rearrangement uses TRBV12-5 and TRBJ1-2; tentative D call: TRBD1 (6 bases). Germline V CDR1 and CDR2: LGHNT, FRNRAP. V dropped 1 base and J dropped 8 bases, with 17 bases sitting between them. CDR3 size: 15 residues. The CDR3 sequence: CASGLGTVLSGGYTF. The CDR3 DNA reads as TGTGCTAGTGGTTTGGGGACAGTACTATCGGGGGGCTACACCTTC.

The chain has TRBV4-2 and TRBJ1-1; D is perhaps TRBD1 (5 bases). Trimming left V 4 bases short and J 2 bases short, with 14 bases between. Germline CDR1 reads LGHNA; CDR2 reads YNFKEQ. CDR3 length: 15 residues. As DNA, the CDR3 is TGTGCCAGCAGCCTTGACCCAGGGCCTAACACTGAAGCTTTCTTT. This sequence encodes CASSLDPGPNTEAFF.

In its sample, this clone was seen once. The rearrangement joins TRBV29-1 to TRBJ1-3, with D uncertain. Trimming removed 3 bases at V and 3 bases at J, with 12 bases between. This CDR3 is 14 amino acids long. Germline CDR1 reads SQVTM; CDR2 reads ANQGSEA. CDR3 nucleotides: TGCAGCGTTGAGTCAGATCTCTTTGGAAACACCATATATTTT. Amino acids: CSVESDLFGNTIYF.

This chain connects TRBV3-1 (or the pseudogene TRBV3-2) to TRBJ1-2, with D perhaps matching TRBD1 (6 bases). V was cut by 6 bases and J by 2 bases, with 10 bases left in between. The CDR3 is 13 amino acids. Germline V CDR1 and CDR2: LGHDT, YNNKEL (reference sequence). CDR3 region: CASSRDTNYGYTF. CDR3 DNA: TGTGCCAGCAGTCGGGACACCAACTATGGCTACACCTTC.

CDR3 protein: CASGPGGANTGELFF. For the CDR3, the DNA is TGCGCCAGCGGTCCCGGGGGGGCGAACACCGGGGAGCTGTTTTTT. This chain links TRBV5-1 with TRBJ2-2, with 8 bases aligning to TRBD2. After removal of 7 bases from V and 0 bases from J, the junction contained 5 bases not matched to a gene. CDR3 length: 15 amino acids. CDR1 and CDR2 from the germline V gene are SGHRS and YFSETQ.

CDR3 region: CASREQGFSNQPQHF. CDR3 nucleotides: TGTGCCAGCAGAGAACAGGGATTTAGCAATCAGCCCCAGCATTTT. V usage is TRBV6-4 and J usage is TRBJ1-5; D may be TRBD1 (6 bases). Trimming pared 6 bases from V and 0 bases from J, leaving 12 bases between. CDR3 length: 15 residues. Germline values: CDR1 MRHNA, CDR2 SNTAGT.

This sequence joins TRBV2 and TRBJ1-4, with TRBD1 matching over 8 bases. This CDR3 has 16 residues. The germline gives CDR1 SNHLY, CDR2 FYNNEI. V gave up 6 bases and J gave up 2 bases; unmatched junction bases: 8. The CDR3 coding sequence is TGTGCCAGCAGCGGGCGGGGGACAGGCACTAATGAAAAACTGTTTTTT. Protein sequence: CASSGRGTGTNEKLFF.

CDR3 in amino acids: CASRGLLTGTGQDTQYF. In DNA form, the CDR3 reads TGTGCCAGCAGGGGCTTGTTGACAGGGACAGGGCAGGATACGCAGTATTTT. The chain joins TRBV27 to TRBJ2-3; 9 positions match TRBD1. Germline V CDR1 and CDR2: MNHEY, SMNVEV (reference sequence). Trimming cost V 6 bases and J 6 bases; bases outside gene matches: 16. The CDR3 is made up of 17 amino acids.

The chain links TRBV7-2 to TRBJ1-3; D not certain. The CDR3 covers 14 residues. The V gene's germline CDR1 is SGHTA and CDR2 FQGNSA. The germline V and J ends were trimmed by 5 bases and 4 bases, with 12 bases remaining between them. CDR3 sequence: CASSPYSAGNTIYF. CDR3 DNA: TGTGCCAGCAGCCCCTATTCCGCGGGAAACACCATATATTTT.

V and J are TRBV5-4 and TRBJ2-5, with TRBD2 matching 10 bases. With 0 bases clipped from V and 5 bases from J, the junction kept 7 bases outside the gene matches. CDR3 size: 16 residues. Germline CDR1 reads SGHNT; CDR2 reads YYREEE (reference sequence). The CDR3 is CASSLGASGRDETQYF. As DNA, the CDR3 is TGTGCCAGCAGCTTGGGAGCTAGCGGGAGAGACGAGACCCAGTACTTC.

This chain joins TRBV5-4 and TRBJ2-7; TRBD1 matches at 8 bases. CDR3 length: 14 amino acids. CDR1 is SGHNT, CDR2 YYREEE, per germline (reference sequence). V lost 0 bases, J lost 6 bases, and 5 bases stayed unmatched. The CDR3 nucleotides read TGTGCCAGCAGCTTGGACAGGGGGACGGGCGAGCAGTACTTC. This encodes CASSLDRGTGEQYF.

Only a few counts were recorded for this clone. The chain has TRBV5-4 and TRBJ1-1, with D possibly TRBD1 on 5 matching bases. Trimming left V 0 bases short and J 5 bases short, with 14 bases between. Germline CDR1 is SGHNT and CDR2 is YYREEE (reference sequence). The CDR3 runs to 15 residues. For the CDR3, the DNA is TGTGCCAGCAGCTTGGCCCCCCAGGGTGGAACTGAAGCTTTCTTT. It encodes CASSLAPQGGTEAFF. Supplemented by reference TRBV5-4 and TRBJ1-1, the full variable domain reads ETGVTQSPTHLIKTRGQQVTLRCSSQSGHNTVSWYQQALGQGPQFIFQYYREEENGRGNFPPRFSGLQFPNYSSELNVNALELDDSALYLCASSLAPQGGTEAFFGQGTRLTVV.

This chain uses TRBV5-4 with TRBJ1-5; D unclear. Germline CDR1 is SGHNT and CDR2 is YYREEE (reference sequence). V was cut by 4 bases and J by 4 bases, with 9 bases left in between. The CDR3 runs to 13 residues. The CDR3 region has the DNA TGTGCCAGCAGCGAGGCGGGGAATCAGCCCCAGCATTTT. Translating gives CASSEAGNQPQHF.